The 22 T cell receptor beta chains reported below all come from one sample, sequenced in a study of CD4+ T cells in melanoma. TCRdb keeps only in-frame clones here, not all; method: immunoSEQ multiplex PCR. The data hold about 110,000 clones, with about 92% observed a single time. Sequencing was performed on peripheral blood. These receptors were obtained from a human donor with melanoma.

This chain uses TRBV6-1 with TRBJ2-5; TRBD1 matches 7 bases. Germline CDR1 is MNHNS and CDR2 is SASEGT. This CDR3 comprises 13 residues. J gave up 1 base and V 8 bases, and 4 bases lay outside the gene matches. The CDR3 reads CASGHRGQETQYF. CDR3 sequence (DNA): TGTGCCAGCGGACACAGGGGCCAAGAGACCCAGTACTTC.

This CDR3 reads CASSLGDSGGKTQYF. The CDR3 DNA sequence: TGTGCCAGCAGCTTAGGAGATAGCGGGGGGAAGACCCAGTACTTC. The V and J genes are TRBV7-2 and TRBJ2-5; TRBD2 matches at 10 bases. The CDR3 consists of 15 residues. Trimming at V came to 1 base and at J to 6 bases, leaving 5 bases not matched to a gene. Germline V gene data show CDR1 as SGHTA and CDR2 as FQGNSA. Using reference TRBV7-2 and TRBJ2-5 for the parts outside the CDR3, the full variable domain is GAGVSQSPSNKVTEKGKDVELRCDPISGHTALYWYRQSLGQGLEFLIYFQGNSAPDKSGLPSDRFSAERTGGSVSTLTIQRTQQEDSAVYLCASSLGDSGGKTQYFGPGTRLLVL.

This clone was observed a few times. V is TRBV28 and J is TRBJ1-5; D not resolved. This CDR3 contains 12 residues. Germline CDR1 and CDR2: MDHEN and SYDVKM. V dropped 1 base and J dropped 6 bases, with 4 bases sitting between them. In DNA, the CDR3 is TGTGCCAGCAGTTTATTGGTTCAGCCCCAGCATTTT. It is translated as CASSLLVQPQHF.

This chain connects TRBV28 to TRBJ2-1; 10 nucleotides match TRBD1. Germline CDR1 and CDR2: MDHEN and SYDVKM. Unmatched junction bases numbered 9, after V lost 5 bases and J lost 8 bases. The length of the CDR3 is 15 residues. CDR3 nucleotides: TGTGCCAGCAGTCCCGGGACAGGGGCCCCCGATGAGCAGTTCTTC. Encoded protein: CASSPGTGAPDEQFF.

This clone has only one observation. This chain joins TRBV19 and TRBJ2-3; TRBD1 might be the D (5 bases). V was shortened by 5 bases and J by 0 bases, with 18 bases between the two germline ends. The CDR3 sequence is 17 residues long. Germline lookup yields CDR1 LNHDA and CDR2 SQIVND (reference sequence). CDR3 sequence: CASSGAKGFGSTDTQYF. For the CDR3, the DNA is TGTGCCAGTAGTGGGGCCAAGGGGTTTGGGAGCACAGATACGCAGTATTTT.

This chain joins TRBV5-5 and TRBJ1-2, with TRBD1 matching over 7 bases. CDR3 length equals 13 residues. The ends lost 4 bases at V and 3 bases at J; junction bases unmatched: 3. From germline, CDR1 is SGHKS and CDR2 YYEKEE (reference sequence). The CDR3 nucleotides are TGTGCCAGCAGCCGCGACAGGGACTATGGCTACACCTTC. Its protein product is CASSRDRDYGYTF.

The chain recombines TRBV7-2 with TRBJ2-3; 10 bases align to TRBD2. The CDR3 is 15 residues long. V shed 5 bases, J shed 5 bases, and the junction held 7 bases outside the gene matches. Germline-derived CDR1 and CDR2 are SGHTA and FQGNSA. DNA of the CDR3: TGTGCCAGCAGCCCGTACCCTAGCGGGGGAGATACGCAGTATTTT. Translation: CASSPYPSGGDTQYF.

CDR3 loop: CASRLGESTDTQYF. CDR3 nucleotides: TGCGCCAGCAGACTCGGGGAGAGCACAGATACGCAGTATTTT. The rearrangement links TRBV4-1 to TRBJ2-3; tentative D call: TRBD2 (5 bases). Germline-derived CDR1 and CDR2 are MGHRA and YSYEKL. This CDR3 has 14 amino acids. The germline V and J ends were trimmed by 6 bases and 0 bases, with 10 bases remaining between them.

This clone appeared once. The rearrangement links TRBV12-5 to TRBJ2-3; 12 nucleotides line up with TRBD2. Germline V CDR1 and CDR2: LGHNT, FRNRAP. The V and J ends lost 3 bases and 2 bases, in that order; junction bases with no gene match: 9. This CDR3 is built from 18 residues. CDR3 sequence reads: CASGFSLAGGTFTDTQYF. In nucleotides, the CDR3 is TGTGCTAGTGGTTTTTCTCTAGCGGGAGGGACCTTCACAGATACGCAGTATTTT.

J is TRBJ2-2 and V is TRBV19; 7 positions match TRBD1. Germline V CDR1 and CDR2: LNHDA, SQIVND (reference sequence). V gave up 7 bases and J gave up 5 bases; unmatched junction bases: 4. CDR3 length equals 13 residues. This CDR3 reads CASTTGATGELFF. The CDR3 DNA reads TGTGCCAGTACCACAGGGGCGACCGGGGAGCTGTTTTTT.

The chain is built from TRBV7-2 and TRBJ1-6, with D hard to call. CDR1 SGHTA and CDR2 FQGNSA come from the germline V gene. Trimming stripped 6 bases from V and 0 bases from J, with 9 bases between. This CDR3 contains 15 residues. CDR3 amino acids: CASRGGSSYNSPLHF. The CDR3 DNA is TGTGCCAGCAGGGGAGGCAGCTCCTATAATTCACCCCTCCACTTT. Drawing the rest from reference TRBV7-2 and TRBJ1-6, the complete variable domain is GAGVSQSPSNKVTEKGKDVELRCDPISGHTALYWYRQSLGQGLEFLIYFQGNSAPDKSGLPSDRFSAERTGGSVSTLTIQRTQQEDSAVYLCASRGGSSYNSPLHFGNGTRLTVT.

This chain joins TRBV4-3 and TRBJ2-7; D unresolved. CDR1 is LGHNA, CDR2 YSLEER, per germline. The germline V and J ends were trimmed by 2 bases and 0 bases, with 11 bases remaining between them. The CDR3 extends over 15 amino acids. The DNA of the CDR3 is TGCGCCAGCAGCCAAAGGACCGGAAGCTCCTACGAGCAGTACTTC. Protein sequence: CASSQRTGSSYEQYF.

The J gene is TRBJ1-3, the V gene TRBV6-6; TRBD1 agrees at 8 bases. The CDR3 consists of 13 residues. V was clipped by 6 bases and J by 6 bases; unmatched bases: 4. The germline gives CDR1 MNHNY, CDR2 SVGAGI (reference sequence). CDR3: CASSPGQANTIYF. The CDR3 DNA is TGTGCCAGCAGCCCGGGACAGGCAAACACCATATATTTT.

The CDR3 loop is CASSQDLGIAYEQYF. Here the CDR3 DNA reads TGTGCCAGCAGCCAAGATTTAGGTATTGCCTACGAGCAGTACTTC. The chain uses TRBV4-2 and TRBJ2-7, with D hard to call. CDR3 size: 15 residues. V lost 0 bases, J lost 2 bases, and 11 bases lay in between. Looked up from germline, CDR1 is LGHNA and CDR2 is YNFKEQ.

This sequence joins TRBV29-1 and TRBJ1-4, with TRBD1 identical over 7 bases. V dropped 4 bases and J dropped 4; count of bases not matched to a gene: 6. Looked up from germline, CDR1 is SQVTM and CDR2 is ANQGSEA. The CDR3 sequence is 14 residues long. The CDR3 protein is CSVVGGQNNEKLFF. The CDR3, as DNA: TGCAGCGTTGTAGGGGGACAGAATAATGAAAAACTGTTTTTT.

The J gene is TRBJ2-3, the V gene TRBV4-1; maybe TRBD2 (6 bases). V lost 0 bases and J lost 8, with 18 bases in between. This CDR3 is built from 16 residues. CDR1 MGHRA and CDR2 YSYEKL come from the germline V gene. For the CDR3, the DNA is TGCGCCAGCAGCCAAGATGACCTAGTGGGAGGCCTTACGCAGTATTTT. It translates to CASSQDDLVGGLTQYF.

The chain recombines TRBV28 with TRBJ1-2; no definite D call. CDR3 size: 15 residues. Trimming shortened V by 6 bases and J by 2 bases, and 16 bases separated the two germline ends. Germline V CDR1 and CDR2: MDHEN, SYDVKM. The CDR3 here is CASSLVRRSNYGYTF. CDR3 coding DNA: TGTGCCAGCAGCCTTGTTCGAAGGTCCAACTATGGCTACACCTTC.

J is TRBJ2-5 and V is TRBV5-1, with TRBD1 matching 12 bases. The germline gives CDR1 SGHRS, CDR2 YFSETQ. The CDR3 has 16 residues. V shed 0 bases, J shed 4 bases, and the junction held 4 bases outside the gene matches. CDR3 nucleotide sequence: TGCGCCAGCAGCTTGGTGGGACAGGGGGCCCGAGAGACCCAGTACTTC. Amino acids: CASSLVGQGARETQYF.

The rearrangement links TRBV7-6 to TRBJ2-2; 8 positions match TRBD1. The ends lost 6 bases at V and 4 bases at J; junction bases unmatched: 16. Germline CDR1 reads SGHVS; CDR2 reads FNYEAQ. The CDR3 spans 18 residues. In nucleotides, the CDR3 is TGTGCCAGCAGTTCACTCGTCCAAGGGACAGGTCCCACCGGGGAGCTGTTTTTT. Amino acids: CASSSLVQGTGPTGELFF.

The V call is TRBV28, the J call TRBJ2-1; D is undetermined. CDR1 and CDR2 (germline): MDHEN, SYDVKM. The ends were cut back, 3 bases at V and 0 bases at J, with 15 bases in the middle. The CDR3 is 17 residues long. The CDR3 protein is CASSFLDSMSSYNEQFF. The CDR3 DNA sequence: TGTGCCAGCAGTTTCCTAGACTCAATGAGCTCCTACAATGAGCAGTTCTTC.

The rearrangement joins TRBV7-3 to TRBJ1-2; 8 positions agree with TRBD1. This CDR3 is built from 15 residues. The V gene end was trimmed by 1 base and the J gene end by 0 bases; junction bases not matched to a gene: 1. In germline, CDR1 is SGHTA, CDR2 FQGTGA. This CDR3 is CASSLKTGANYGYTF. The CDR3 region has the DNA TGTGCCAGCAGCTTAAAGACAGGGGCTAACTATGGCTACACCTTC.

As concerns this clone: The sample contains more than one DNA sequence encoding this CDR3. V gene TRBV29-1 combines with J gene TRBJ2-5, with 14 bases that match TRBD2. This CDR3 has 16 residues. Germline values: CDR1 SQVTM, CDR2 ANQGSEA. With 5 bases clipped from V and 5 bases from J, the junction kept 10 bases outside the gene matches. The CDR3: CSVRGLAGAGGETQYF. The CDR3 coding sequence is TGCAGCGTTCGGGGACTAGCGGGAGCGGGAGGGGAGACCCAGTACTTC.